Shown below are 29 T cell receptor beta chains from a single sample sequenced in a study of cytomegalovirus exposure and HLA in healthy donors. PCR involved 60 Vbeta and 13 Jbeta primers. Method: immunoSEQ multiplex PCR; TCRdb's copy keeps in-frame clones and lacks some. The sample contains under 170,000 clones, 79% of which appear only once. Sequencing was done on a sample of PBMCs. These receptors came from a man aged 45-60 years in good health and CMV-seropositive.

The chain recombines TRBV5-1 with TRBJ2-5, with TRBD2 identical over 8 bases. V lost 0 bases to trimming and J lost 1 base; unmatched junction nucleotides: 8. The germline gives CDR1 SGHRS, CDR2 YFSETQ. The CDR3 is 17 residues long. The CDR3 is CASSLALTRGGQETQYF. As DNA, the CDR3 is TGCGCCAGCAGCTTGGCCTTGACACGGGGGGGCCAAGAGACCCAGTACTTC.

This chain connects TRBV4-1 to TRBJ1-5, with D perhaps TRBD1 (6 bases). Trimming cost V 3 bases and J 0 bases, with 15 bases left between them. Germline CDR1 reads MGHRA; CDR2 reads YSYEKL. CDR3 length equals 17 residues. CDR3 DNA: TGCGCCAGCAGCCAGTTGTGGGGGCCTTATAGCAATCAGCCCCAGCATTTT. Translating gives CASSQLWGPYSNQPQHF.

The chain couples TRBV28 to TRBJ1-1, with D perhaps matching TRBD1 (6 bases). Per germline, CDR1 MDHEN and CDR2 SYDVKM. The CDR3 runs to 12 residues. The ends were cut back, 6 bases at V and 11 bases at J, with 16 bases in the middle. The CDR3 loop is CASRYQGFSAFF. CDR3 sequence (DNA): TGTGCCAGCAGATACCAGGGGTTCTCGGCTTTCTTT.

J is TRBJ1-5 and V is TRBV28; D gene ambiguous. Trimming removed 6 bases from V and 8 bases from J, with 14 bases in between. This CDR3 is 13 amino acids long. Germline-derived CDR1 and CDR2 are MDHEN and SYDVKM. The CDR3 nucleotides read TGTGCCAGCAGAAGTGGGCTTTGGGAGCCCCAGCATTTT. Translated: CASRSGLWEPQHF.

This clone appeared a few times. J is TRBJ1-5 and V is TRBV2; 9 bases line up with TRBD1. Germline V gene data show CDR1 as SNHLY and CDR2 as FYNNEI. The CDR3 totals 14 residues. Trimming took 6 bases from V and 6 from J; bases not matched to a gene: 6. The CDR3 DNA reads TGTGCCAGCAGAGCAACAGGGGGCACTCAGCCCCAGCATTTT. It yields the protein CASRATGGTQPQHF.

This clone has a handful of counts. The gene calls are TRBV9 and TRBJ2-4; 7 bases match TRBD2. The germline V gene has CDR1 SGDLS and CDR2 YYNGEE. With 0 bases clipped from V and 8 bases from J, the junction kept 8 bases outside the gene matches. The CDR3 sequence is 15 residues long. The CDR3 region is CASSVGLGGRDIQYF. The CDR3 DNA sequence: TGTGCCAGCAGCGTAGGTCTGGGCGGGAGAGACATTCAGTACTTC.

This chain connects TRBV5-1 to TRBJ1-3; possibly TRBD1 for D (5 bases). This CDR3 comprises 15 residues. V lost 0 bases and J 4 bases, leaving 11 bases between the germline ends. Germline V gives CDR1 SGHRS, CDR2 YFSETQ. The CDR3 DNA is TGCGCCAGCAGCTTGGGTGGGACTCCCGGAAACACCATATATTTT. It specifies CASSLGGTPGNTIYF. Full variable domain (remainder filled in from reference TRBV5-1 and TRBJ1-3): KAGVTQTPRYLIKTRGQQVTLSCSPISGHRSVSWYQQTPGQGLQFLFEYFSETQRNKGNFPGRFSGRQFSNSRSEMNVSTLELGDSALYLCASSLGGTPGNTIYFGEGSWLTVV.

The chain carries TRBV15 and TRBJ2-7, with D unresolved. V lost 0 bases to trimming and J lost 3 bases, with 9 bases between them. The CDR3 covers 14 residues. Looked up from germline, CDR1 is LNHNV and CDR2 is YYDKDF (reference sequence). The CDR3 DNA reads as TGTGCCACCAGCAGAGATAACAGCAACTACGAGCAGTACTTC. It codes for CATSRDNSNYEQYF.

The chain recombines TRBV28 with TRBJ2-2; D ambiguous. Germline loops: CDR1 MDHEN, CDR2 SYDVKM. Trimming left V 11 bases short and J 3 bases short, with 16 bases between. The CDR3 runs 14 residues. CDR3 sequence: CAVLSTFDTGELFF. As DNA, the CDR3 is TGTGCCGTACTTTCCACTTTTGACACCGGGGAGCTGTTTTTT.

This clone was counted only a few times. The V and J genes are TRBV6-5 and TRBJ2-3; weak D call: TRBD2 (6 bases). This CDR3 is built from 14 residues. Germline-derived CDR1 and CDR2 are MNHEY and SVGAGI. Trimming left V 5 bases short and J 5 bases short, with 14 bases between. CDR3 sequence reads: CASSPRLGGDTQYF. In DNA, the CDR3 is TGTGCCAGCAGTCCAAGACTAGGTGGAGATACGCAGTATTTT.

On this clone: The same CDR3 arises from other DNA sequences in this sample as well. This rearrangement joins TRBV5-1 to TRBJ2-7, with 8 bases that match TRBD2. CDR3 length equals 15 residues. Per germline, CDR1 SGHRS and CDR2 YFSETQ. The trim removed 0 bases at V and 0 bases at J, leaving 2 bases unmatched. CDR3 region: CASSLGGTSSYEQYF. DNA of the CDR3: TGCGCCAGCAGCTTGGGAGGGACTAGCTCCTACGAGCAGTACTTC.

As regards this clone: The sample carries other DNA sequences with the same CDR3. J is TRBJ2-5 and V is TRBV13, with 8 bases lining up with TRBD2. With V trimmed by 0 bases and J by 5 bases, 5 bases remained unmatched. The CDR3 has 15 amino acids. Per germline, CDR1 PRHDT and CDR2 FYEKMQ (reference sequence). The chain's CDR3 is CASSLGGLGGETQYF. Written as DNA, the CDR3 is TGTGCCAGCAGCTTAGGGGGACTAGGAGGGGAGACCCAGTACTTC.

This chain uses TRBV9 with TRBJ2-7; D may be TRBD2 (7 bases). This CDR3 is 15 amino acids long. CDR1 and CDR2 from the germline V gene are SGDLS and YYNGEE. Trimming pared 5 bases from V and 5 bases from J, leaving 20 bases between. In DNA form, the CDR3 reads TGTGCCAGCAGTTTCGACGGGGGGCTACCGGACGAGCAGTACTTC. Translation gives CASSFDGGLPDEQYF.

This rearrangement joins TRBV28 to TRBJ2-3; unclear D gene. Germline CDR1 reads MDHEN; CDR2 reads SYDVKM. There are 11 residues in the CDR3. The CDR3 loop is CATAVTDTQYF. As DNA, the CDR3 is TGTGCTACAGCAGTCACAGATACGCAGTATTTT.

CDR3 region: CASSLFGGGASLGYTF. The CDR3 DNA reads TGTGCCAGCAGCTTGTTTGGAGGGGGCGCGAGCCTTGGCTACACCTTC. The chain recombines TRBV5-4 with TRBJ1-2; 7 nucleotides agree with TRBD1. Losses at the gene ends were 1 base for V and 7 bases for J; bases not matched to a gene: 13. Per germline, CDR1 SGHNT and CDR2 YYREEE (reference sequence). The length of the CDR3 is 16 residues. Drawing the rest from reference TRBV5-4 and TRBJ1-2, the complete variable domain is ETGVTQSPTHLIKTRGQQVTLRCSSQSGHNTVSWYQQALGQGPQFIFQYYREEENGRGNFPPRFSGLQFPNYSSELNVNALELDDSALYLCASSLFGGGASLGYTFGSGTRLTVV.

Comment on this clone: The sample has other DNA sequences that encode this CDR3 too. V and J are TRBV10-1 and TRBJ2-1, with 12 bases aligning to TRBD1. The CDR3 runs to 14 residues. CDR1 WNHNN and CDR2 SYGVQD come from the germline V gene (reference sequence). V gave up 5 bases and J gave up 7 bases; unmatched junction bases: 3. CDR3 residues: CASSPGQGANEQFF. CDR3 coding DNA: TGCGCCAGCAGTCCGGGACAGGGGGCAAATGAGCAGTTCTTC.

This clone was counted a single time. The chain recombines TRBV5-1 with TRBJ2-5; D is unresolved. This CDR3 has 12 residues. Germline values: CDR1 SGHRS, CDR2 YFSETQ. V was shortened by 4 bases and J by 5 bases, with 9 bases between the two germline ends. In nucleotides, the CDR3 is TGCGCCAGCAGCCCACAGCCGGAGACCCAGTACTTC. Its protein product is CASSPQPETQYF.

The rearrangement links TRBV27 to TRBJ1-2; D ambiguous. The CDR3 extends over 12 amino acids. The ends were cut back, 2 bases at V and 4 bases at J, with 5 bases in the middle. Germline values: CDR1 MNHEY, CDR2 SMNVEV (reference sequence). The CDR3 DNA reads as TGTGCCAGCAGTTTAAACAGCTATGGCTACACCTTC. It encodes CASSLNSYGYTF.

V and J are TRBV6-1 and TRBJ2-7; D is uncertain. V was clipped by 2 bases and J by 2 bases, with 10 bases between them. This CDR3 is 14 amino acids long. From germline, CDR1 is MNHNS and CDR2 SASEGT. The CDR3 coding sequence is TGTGCCAGCAGTGAACCCGGTTTTCCCTACGAGCAGTACTTC. Encoded protein: CASSEPGFPYEQYF.

The chain uses TRBV6-6 and TRBJ1-1, with TRBD1 identical over 8 bases. The CDR3 spans 14 residues. From germline, CDR1 is MNHNY and CDR2 SVGAGI (reference sequence). J was trimmed by 0 bases and V by 5 bases; bases with no gene match: 2. The CDR3 spells CASSRQGMNTEAFF. CDR3 sequence (DNA): TGTGCCAGCAGTAGACAGGGGATGAACACTGAAGCTTTCTTT.

The V and J genes are TRBV28 and TRBJ1-2; a weak D match, TRBD1 (6 bases). Trimming took 7 bases from V and 6 from J, leaving 15 bases between them. This CDR3 is 13 amino acids long. The germline CDR1 and CDR2 sequences are MDHEN and SYDVKM. This CDR3 is CASMKGGEDGYTF. The CDR3, as DNA: TGTGCCAGCATGAAGGGGGGGGAGGATGGCTACACCTTC.

V is TRBV5-6 and J is TRBJ1-5; D not resolved. In germline, CDR1 is SGHDT, CDR2 YYEEEE. The germline V and J ends were trimmed by 4 bases and 2 bases, with 7 bases remaining between them. This CDR3 is built from 13 residues. The DNA of the CDR3 is TGTGCCAGCAGCCGACACCGCAATCAGCCCCAGCATTTT. Translation: CASSRHRNQPQHF.

The CDR3 DNA reads as TGTGCCAGCAGCTTTACAGTCCTCCCTGAGGGTGAGCAGTTCTTC. This codes for CASSFTVLPEGEQFF. The chain uses TRBV7-8 and TRBJ2-1, with TRBD2 as a possible D gene (5 bases). The germline gives CDR1 SGHVS, CDR2 FQNEAQ. V lost 3 bases, J lost 9 bases, and 18 bases lay in between. The CDR3 is 15 amino acids.

The CDR3 DNA reads TGTGCCAGCAGTTTATGGGGGACTAGCGGGGGAGAGCAGTACTTC. It specifies CASSLWGTSGGEQYF. The chain employs TRBV27 and TRBJ2-7; 14 nucleotides agree with TRBD2. CDR1 and CDR2 from the germline V gene are MNHEY and SMNVEV (reference sequence). V trimming: 1 base; J trimming: 7 bases; junction bases outside the gene matches: 3. The CDR3 has 15 amino acids.

The chain employs TRBV5-1 and TRBJ2-7; the match to TRBD2 covers 16 bases. The germline CDR1 and CDR2 sequences are SGHRS and YFSETQ. The J segment lost 7 bases and the V segment lost 4 bases, leaving 26 bases of the junction unmatched. The CDR3 is 22 residues long. For the CDR3, the DNA is TGCGCCAGCAGCACCCCCGGCGGGGGACTAGCGGGAGGGCCGGGGCCTCATGGAGAGCAGTACTTC. It yields the protein CASSTPGGGLAGGPGPHGEQYF. The complete variable domain, with remaining parts taken from reference TRBV5-1 and TRBJ2-7, reads KAGVTQTPRYLIKTRGQQVTLSCSPISGHRSVSWYQQTPGQGLQFLFEYFSETQRNKGNFPGRFSGRQFSNSRSEMNVSTLELGDSALYLCASSTPGGGLAGGPGPHGEQYFGPGTRLTVT.

The rearrangement joins TRBV6-5 to TRBJ2-7; no firm D call. The CDR3 contains 14 residues. Germline assignment: CDR1 MNHEY and CDR2 SVGAGI. Trimming left V 2 bases short and J 0 bases short, with 8 bases between. CDR3 sequence reads: CASSYHGGSYEQYF. CDR3 sequence (DNA): TGTGCCAGCAGTTACCATGGCGGCTCCTACGAGCAGTACTTC.

V usage is TRBV27 and J usage is TRBJ2-7; 7 positions match TRBD2. The V gene end was trimmed by 5 bases and the J gene end by 4 bases; junction bases not matched to a gene: 8. CDR3 size: 14 residues. The germline V gene encodes CDR1 MNHEY and CDR2 SMNVEV (reference sequence). Written as DNA, the CDR3 is TGTGCCAGCAGTCGGGGGGAGTATCTGTACGAGCAGTACTTC. Translated: CASSRGEYLYEQYF.

In this sample, this clone turned up once. V gene TRBV10-2 combines with J gene TRBJ2-7, with D possibly matching TRBD1 (6 bases). The CDR3 is 15 amino acids. Germline V CDR1 and CDR2: WSHSY, SAAADI. V lost 6 bases and J 2 bases, leaving 17 bases between the germline ends. The CDR3 nucleotides read TGCGCCAGCAGGGCTGACAGGCTCACGACCTACGAGCAGTACTTC. Its protein is CASRADRLTTYEQYF.

This clone was seen more than once but under ten times. The chain recombines TRBV28 with TRBJ2-7; D gene uncertain. CDR3 length: 15 residues. Between the trimmed V and J ends, which lost 6 bases and 3 bases, there was a span of 18 bases. The germline V gene has CDR1 MDHEN and CDR2 SYDVKM. Written as DNA, the CDR3 is TGTGCCAGCAGGCTGACTCTACTATCTCTCTACGAGCAGTACTTC. Translation gives CASRLTLLSLYEQYF.